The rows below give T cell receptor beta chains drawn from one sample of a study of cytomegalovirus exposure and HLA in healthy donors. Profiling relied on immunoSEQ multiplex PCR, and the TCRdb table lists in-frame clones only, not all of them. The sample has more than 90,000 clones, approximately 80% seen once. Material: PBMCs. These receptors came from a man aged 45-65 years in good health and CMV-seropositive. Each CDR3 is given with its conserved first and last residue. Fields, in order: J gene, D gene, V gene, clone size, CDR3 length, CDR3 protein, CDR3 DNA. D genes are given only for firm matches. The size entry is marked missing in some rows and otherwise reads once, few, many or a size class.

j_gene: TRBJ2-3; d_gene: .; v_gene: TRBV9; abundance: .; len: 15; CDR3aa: CASSVAGHHTDTQYF; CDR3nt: TGTGCCAGCAGCGTAGCCGGACACCACACAGATACGCAGTATTTT
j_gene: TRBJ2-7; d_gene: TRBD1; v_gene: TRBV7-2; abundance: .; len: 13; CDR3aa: CASRGTGGYEQYF; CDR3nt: TGTGCCAGCAGGGGGACAGGAGGGTACGAGCAGTACTTC
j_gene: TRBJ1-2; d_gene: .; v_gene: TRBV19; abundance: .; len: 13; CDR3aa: CASRQGLDYGYTF; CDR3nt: TGTGCCAGTAGACAGGGTTTAGACTATGGCTACACCTTC
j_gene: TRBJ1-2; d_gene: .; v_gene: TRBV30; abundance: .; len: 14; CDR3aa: CAWSLTGIPYGYTF; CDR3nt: TGTGCCTGGAGTTTAACAGGGATCCCCTATGGCTACACCTTC
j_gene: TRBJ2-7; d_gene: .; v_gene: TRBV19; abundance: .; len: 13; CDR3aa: CARSRETEYEQYF; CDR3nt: TGTGCCAGATCGAGGGAGACCGAGTACGAGCAGTACTTC
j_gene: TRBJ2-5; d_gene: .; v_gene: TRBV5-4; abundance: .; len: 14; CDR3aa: CASSRTGRVETQYF; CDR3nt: TGTGCCAGCAGTCGGACAGGGAGGGTGGAGACCCAGTACTTC
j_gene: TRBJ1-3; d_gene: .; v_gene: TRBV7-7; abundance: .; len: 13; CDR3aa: CASSLGAGNTIYF; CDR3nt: TGTGCTAGCAGCTTAGGGGCGGGAAACACCATATATTTT
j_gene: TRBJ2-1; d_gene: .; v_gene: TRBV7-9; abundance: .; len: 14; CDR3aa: CASSPILTSNEQFF; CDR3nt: TGTGCCAGCAGCCCAATCCTCACTAGCAATGAGCAGTTCTTC
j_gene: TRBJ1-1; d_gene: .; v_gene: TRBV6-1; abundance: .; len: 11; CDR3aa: CASRGQAEAFF; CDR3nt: TGTGCCAGCAGGGGACAAGCTGAAGCTTTCTTT
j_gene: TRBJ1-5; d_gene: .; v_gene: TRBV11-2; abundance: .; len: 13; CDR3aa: CASSFGGNQPQHF; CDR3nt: TGTGCCAGCAGCTTTGGAGGCAATCAGCCCCAGCATTTT
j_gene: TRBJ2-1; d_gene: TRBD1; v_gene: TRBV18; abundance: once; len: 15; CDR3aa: CASSPPGTGGLEQFF; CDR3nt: TGTGCCAGCTCACCACCCGGGACAGGGGGCCTTGAGCAGTTCTTC
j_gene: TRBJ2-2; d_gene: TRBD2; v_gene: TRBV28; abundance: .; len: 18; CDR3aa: CASSSRLAGLANTGELFF; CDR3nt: TGTGCCAGCAGTTCCCGGCTAGCGGGGCTCGCGAACACCGGGGAGCTGTTTTTT
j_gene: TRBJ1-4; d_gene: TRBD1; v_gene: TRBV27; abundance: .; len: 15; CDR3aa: CASSPRQGTNEKLFF; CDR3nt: TGTGCCAGCAGTCCCCGACAGGGTACTAATGAAAAACTGTTTTTT
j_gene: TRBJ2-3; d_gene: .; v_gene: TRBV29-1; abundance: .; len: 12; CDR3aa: CSVEEGRGTQYF; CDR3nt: TGCAGCGTTGAAGAAGGGCGGGGTACGCAGTATTTT
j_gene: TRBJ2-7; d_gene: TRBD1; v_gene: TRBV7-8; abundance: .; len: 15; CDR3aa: CASSFPDGQGQVQYF; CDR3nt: TGTGCCAGCAGCTTCCCTGATGGACAGGGCCAAGTGCAGTACTTC
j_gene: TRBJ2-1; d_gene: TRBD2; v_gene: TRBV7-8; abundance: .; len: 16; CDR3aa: CASSLASLAGYNEQFF; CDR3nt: TGTGCCAGCAGCTTAGCTTCTCTAGCGGGCTACAATGAGCAGTTCTTC
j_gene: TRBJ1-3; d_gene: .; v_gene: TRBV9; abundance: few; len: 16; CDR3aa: CASSAGGKPSGNTIYF; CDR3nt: TGTGCCAGCAGCGCGGGGGGAAAACCCTCTGGAAACACCATATATTTT
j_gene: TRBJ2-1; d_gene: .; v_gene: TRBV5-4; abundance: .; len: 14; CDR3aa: CASSGRTGGGEQFF; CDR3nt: TGTGCCAGCAGCGGACGAACTGGGGGCGGTGAGCAGTTCTTC
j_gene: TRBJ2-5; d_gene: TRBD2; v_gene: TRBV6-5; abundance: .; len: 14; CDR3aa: CASSTLAGEGTQYF; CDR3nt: TGTGCCAGCAGTACCCTAGCGGGAGAGGGGACCCAGTACTTC
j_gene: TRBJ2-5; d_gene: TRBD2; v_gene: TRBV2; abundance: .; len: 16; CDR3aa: CASTGLAGGPGETQYF; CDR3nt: TGTGCCAGCACTGGACTAGCGGGGGGGCCCGGGGAGACCCAGTACTTC
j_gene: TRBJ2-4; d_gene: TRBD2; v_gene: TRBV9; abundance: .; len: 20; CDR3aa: CASSVGLLKRESSHKNIQYF; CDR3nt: TGTGCCAGCAGCGTGGGCCTACTCAAGCGGGAGTCGTCTCACAAAAACATTCAGTACTTC
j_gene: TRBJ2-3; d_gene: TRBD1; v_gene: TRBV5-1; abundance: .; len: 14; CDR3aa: CASSPGQGAIGQYF; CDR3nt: TGCGCCAGCAGCCCGGGACAGGGGGCGATCGGGCAGTATTTT
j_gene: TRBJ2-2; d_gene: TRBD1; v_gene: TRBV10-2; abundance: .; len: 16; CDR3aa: CASTPTDRGSTGELFF; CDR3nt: TGCGCCAGCACCCCAACCGACAGGGGGAGCACCGGGGAGCTGTTTTTT
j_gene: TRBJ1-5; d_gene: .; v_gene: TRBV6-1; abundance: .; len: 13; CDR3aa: CASGGGLAQPQHF; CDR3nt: TGTGCCAGCGGGGGGGGTCTAGCTCAGCCCCAGCATTTT
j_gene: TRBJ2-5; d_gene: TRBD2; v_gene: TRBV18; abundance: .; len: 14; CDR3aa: CASSPREGRETQYF; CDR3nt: TGTGCCAGCTCACCACGGGAGGGCCGAGAGACCCAGTACTTC
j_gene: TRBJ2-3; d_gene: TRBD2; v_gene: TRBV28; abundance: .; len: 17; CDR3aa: CASSSEGRGGGTDTQYF; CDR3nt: TGTGCCAGCAGTTCCGAGGGGAGGGGCGGAGGCACAGATACGCAGTATTTT
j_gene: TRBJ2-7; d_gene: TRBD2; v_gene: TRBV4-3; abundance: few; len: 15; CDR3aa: CASSQGLAGVNEQYF; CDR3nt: TGCGCCAGCAGCCAAGGACTAGCGGGAGTAAACGAGCAGTACTTC
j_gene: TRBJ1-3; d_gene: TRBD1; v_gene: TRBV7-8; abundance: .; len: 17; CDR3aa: CASKITGQGRIGNTIYF; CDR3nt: TGTGCCAGCAAAATAACGGGACAGGGCAGAATTGGAAACACCATATATTTT
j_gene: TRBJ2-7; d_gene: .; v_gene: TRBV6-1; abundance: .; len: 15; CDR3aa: CASSETRLSDYEQYF; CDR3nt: TGTGCCAGCAGTGAAACCCGGCTGTCAGACTACGAGCAGTACTTC
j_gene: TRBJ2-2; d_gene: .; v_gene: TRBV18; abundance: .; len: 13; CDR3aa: CASSTEAGGELFF; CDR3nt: TGTGCCAGCTCGACGGAAGCAGGGGGGGAGCTGTTTTTT
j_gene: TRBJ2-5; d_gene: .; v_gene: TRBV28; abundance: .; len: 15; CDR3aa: CASSFVGGLEETQYF; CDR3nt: TGTGCCAGCAGTTTTGTGGGGGGGCTCGAAGAGACCCAGTACTTC
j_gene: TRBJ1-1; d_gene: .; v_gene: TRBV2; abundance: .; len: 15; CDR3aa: CASREQGLKDTEAFF; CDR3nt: TGTGCCAGCAGGGAACAGGGTTTGAAGGACACTGAAGCTTTCTTT
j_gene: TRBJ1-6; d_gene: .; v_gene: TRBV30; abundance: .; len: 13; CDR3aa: CARGTGGGSPLHF; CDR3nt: TGTGCTCGGGGCACGGGAGGGGGTTCACCCCTCCACTTT
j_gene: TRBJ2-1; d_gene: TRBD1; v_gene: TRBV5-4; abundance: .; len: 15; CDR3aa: CASSAGTGEYNEQFF; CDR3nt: TGTGCCAGCAGCGCCGGGACAGGGGAATACAATGAGCAGTTCTTC